The present entry profiles one T cell receptor beta chain with its context. Per the study methods: Estimated nucleated cell counts came from reference gene primer amplification. The table came from immunoSEQ multiplex PCR; TCRdb's copy has only in-frame clones and leaves some out. That table furnishes V, J and clone size, whereas the DNA furnished D and trimming. Here the sample spans 84,000 or so clones, more than 60% being singletons. This specimen belongs to a study of blood T cell repertoires in COVID-19. In the study overall: Samples came from the United States, Italy and Spain, spanning acute and convalescent COVID-19.

Germline V gives CDR1 KGHDR, CDR2 SFDVKD. The CDR3 sequence is 17 residues long. Trimming at V came to 2 bases and at J to 5 bases, leaving 8 bases not matched to a gene. The sequenced sample consisted of peripheral blood. The sequence was collected from a man aged 65-85 years with acute or convalescent COVID-19. This chain uses TRBV24-1 with TRBJ2-5; 12 nucleotides agree with TRBD2. Here the CDR3 DNA reads TGTGCCACCAGTGATTCGGCGACTAGCGGGGGAGGGGAGACCCAGTACTTC. Amino acid sequence: CATSDSATSGGGETQYF.